These 17 T cell receptor beta chains were all obtained from the same sample, sequenced in a study of shared clonotypes between healthy human individuals. Method: immunoSEQ multiplex PCR; TCRdb's copy keeps in-frame clones and lacks some. The sample carries 950,000 to 1,100,000 clones, more than 60% recorded once. Specimen: memory CD4+ T cells sorted from blood. Subset described: CD45RA-negative fraction. These receptors were collected from a man aged 18 to 35 in good health.

The rearrangement joins TRBV11-2 to TRBJ1-2; D ambiguous. V was cut by 5 bases and J by 0 bases, with 16 bases left in between. This CDR3 spans 16 amino acids. CDR1 is SGHAT and CDR2 is FQNNGV in the germline V gene. The CDR3 sequence is CASSTRTALANYGYTF. CDR3 nucleotides: TGTGCCAGCAGCACCCGGACGGCCCTAGCTAACTATGGCTACACCTTC.

The chain combines TRBV5-1 with TRBJ1-1; D might be TRBD1 (6 bases). The CDR3 runs 14 residues. Per germline, CDR1 SGHRS and CDR2 YFSETQ. V was clipped by 3 bases and J by 4 bases, with 13 bases between them. The CDR3: CASSSGHPSTEAFF. The DNA for the CDR3 is TGCGCCAGCAGCTCGGGACACCCAAGCACTGAAGCTTTCTTT.

This clone was observed a few times. CDR3 sequence (DNA): TGTGCCAGCAGCTTAGCCAACGGGGCTGATGGCTACACCTTC. Translated: CASSLANGADGYTF. The V call is TRBV7-2, the J call TRBJ1-2, with a weak D call TRBD1 (5 bases). CDR3 size: 14 residues. Trimming cost V 0 bases and J 6 bases, with 11 bases left between them. Germline V gene lookup returns CDR1 SGHTA and CDR2 FQGNSA.

The V call is TRBV5-1, the J call TRBJ1-1; the D gene is possibly TRBD1 (5 bases). Trimming took 3 bases from V and 0 from J, leaving 15 bases between them. CDR1 and CDR2 (germline): SGHRS, YFSETQ. This CDR3 is 16 amino acids long. As DNA, the CDR3 is TGCGCCAGCAGCTCCGGGGGGTTGGCGATGAACACTGAAGCTTTCTTT. Translating it yields CASSSGGLAMNTEAFF. The variable domain in full, with the rest retrieved from reference TRBV5-1 and TRBJ1-1, is KAGVTQTPRYLIKTRGQQVTLSCSPISGHRSVSWYQQTPGQGLQFLFEYFSETQRNKGNFPGRFSGRQFSNSRSEMNVSTLELGDSALYLCASSSGGLAMNTEAFFGQGTRLTVV.

V and J are TRBV29-1 and TRBJ2-5; D uncertain. This CDR3 is 11 amino acids long. The V gene's germline CDR1 is SQVTM and CDR2 ANQGSEA. Written as DNA, the CDR3 is TGCGCCATGCCCTTCCAAGAGACCCAGTACTTC. Translated: CAMPFQETQYF.

The gene calls are TRBV4-1 and TRBJ2-4, with TRBD2 matching over 9 bases. J gave up 7 bases and V 1 base, and 11 bases lay outside the gene matches. The CDR3 spans 17 residues. In germline, CDR1 is MGHRA, CDR2 YSYEKL. The CDR3 reads CASSQGSLAGYENIQYF. The CDR3 coding sequence is TGCGCCAGCAGCCAAGGATCGCTAGCGGGGTATGAGAACATTCAGTACTTC.

V usage is TRBV29-1 and J usage is TRBJ1-4; D is unclear. The germline V gene has CDR1 SQVTM and CDR2 ANQGSEA. The CDR3 length is 14 residues. Trimming pared 5 bases from V and 4 bases from J, leaving 14 bases between. The CDR3 nucleotides are TGCAGCGTTAGCCGGTCAAGTGATAATGAAAAACTGTTTTTT. Translated: CSVSRSSDNEKLFF.

J is TRBJ2-5 and V is TRBV11-3; 8 bases are shared with TRBD1. Germline lookup yields CDR1 SGHNT and CDR2 YENEEA. V shed 10 bases, J shed 3 bases, and the junction held 7 bases outside the gene matches. The CDR3 spans 13 residues. CDR3 in amino acids: CAKGTTGEETQYF. CDR3 coding DNA: TGTGCCAAAGGAACGACAGGGGAAGAGACCCAGTACTTC. The full variable domain, rest sourced from reference TRBV11-3 and TRBJ2-5, is EAGVVQSPRYKIIEKKQPVAFWCNPISGHNTLYWYLQNLGQGPELLIRYENEEAVDDSQLPKDRFSAERLKGVDSTLKIQPAELGDSAVYLCAKGTTGEETQYFGPGTRLLVL.

This sequence joins TRBV28 and TRBJ1-1; weak D call: TRBD1 (5 bases). Germline V gives CDR1 MDHEN, CDR2 SYDVKM. The CDR3 contains 12 residues. V was shortened by 8 bases and J by 6 bases, with 13 bases between the two germline ends. CDR3: CASRTPEAEAFF. The DNA for the CDR3 is TGTGCCAGCCGGACACCCGAGGCTGAAGCTTTCTTT.

J is TRBJ2-5 and V is TRBV21-1; the table gives TRBD2 as D, unverified against the DNA. TRBV21-1 is a known pseudogene. The CDR3 loop spans 14 amino acids. Here the CDR3 DNA reads TGTGCCAGCAGCAAAGCGCTTAGAGCCGAGACCCAGTACTTC. Translation gives CASSKALRAETQYF.

The chain is built from TRBV5-8 and TRBJ2-3; 10 bases line up with TRBD1. V was pared by 4 bases and J by 2 bases, with 7 bases of the junction left unmatched. The CDR3 contains 16 residues. Germline values: CDR1 SGHTS, CDR2 YDEGEE. Written as DNA, the CDR3 is TGTGCCAGCAGCCCCGGACAGGGGGTGGCCACAGATACGCAGTATTTT. Translating it yields CASSPGQGVATDTQYF.

V is TRBV6-6 and J is TRBJ1-4, with D unresolved. The V end was cut by 5 bases, the J end by 3 bases, with 13 bases between. The CDR3 runs 15 residues. The germline V gene has CDR1 MNHNY and CDR2 SVGAGI (reference sequence). The CDR3 DNA is TGTGCCAGCAGTCAAAGGAGTGAAGCTAATGAAAAACTGTTTTTT. Amino acids: CASSQRSEANEKLFF.

This clone has just a few counts. The chain combines TRBV7-8 with TRBJ1-3, with D unclear. CDR1 is SGHVS, CDR2 FQNEAQ, per germline. This CDR3 has 15 residues. V lost 3 bases to trimming and J lost 0 bases, with 9 bases between them. DNA for the CDR3: TGTGCCAGCAGCTTCGAGGGCAGCTCTGGAAACACCATATATTTT. This gives the protein CASSFEGSSGNTIYF.

This clone was counted only a few times. This chain joins TRBV6-1 and TRBJ1-1; 9 bases match TRBD1. This CDR3 contains 17 residues. The germline V gene has CDR1 MNHNS and CDR2 SASEGT. V was clipped by 3 bases and J by 0 bases; unmatched bases: 8. CDR3 residues: CASSEWWTGDLNTEAFF. As DNA, the CDR3 is TGTGCCAGCAGTGAGTGGTGGACAGGGGACCTGAACACTGAAGCTTTCTTT.

The rearrangement uses TRBV7-9 and TRBJ1-1; 8 bases agree with TRBD1. The ends lost 6 bases at V and 5 bases at J; junction bases unmatched: 5. Looked up from germline, CDR1 is SEHNR and CDR2 is FQNEAQ (reference sequence). The CDR3 totals 13 residues. The CDR3 region is CASSSGGPTEAFF. CDR3 coding DNA: TGTGCCAGCAGTTCAGGGGGCCCAACTGAAGCTTTCTTT.

DNA of the CDR3: TGTGCCAGCAGCACCTTGACAGGGGGCAAGGAAAAACTGTTTTTT. It specifies CASSTLTGGKEKLFF. J is TRBJ1-4 and V is TRBV11-2, with TRBD1 identical over 10 bases. This CDR3 spans 15 amino acids. The junction had 8 bases not matched to a gene; V was cut back by 5 bases and J by 8 bases. Germline CDR1 and CDR2: SGHAT and FQNNGV.

The rearrangement joins TRBV5-1 to TRBJ1-1; TRBD1 is a possible D gene (5 bases). This CDR3 has 14 amino acids. Germline loops: CDR1 SGHRS, CDR2 YFSETQ. Deletions cut 1 base from V and 4 bases from J, with 11 bases between. The CDR3 sequence: CASSLKGYGTEAFF. As DNA, the CDR3 is TGCGCCAGCAGCTTGAAGGGGTATGGCACTGAAGCTTTCTTT. Complete variable domain (other parts from reference TRBV5-1 and TRBJ1-1): KAGVTQTPRYLIKTRGQQVTLSCSPISGHRSVSWYQQTPGQGLQFLFEYFSETQRNKGNFPGRFSGRQFSNSRSEMNVSTLELGDSALYLCASSLKGYGTEAFFGQGTRLTVV.